The 24 T cell receptor beta chains reported below all come from one sample, sequenced in a study of blood T cell repertoires in COVID-19. Sequencing used immunoSEQ multiplex PCR; TCRdb keeps in-frame clones, though not all of them. The table has roughly 250,000 clones, 75% to 95% seen once. The sequencing sample was made of peripheral blood. The receptors come from a person under 35 with COVID-19, enrolled during active disease.

This rearrangement joins TRBV28 to TRBJ1-4, with a tentative D call TRBD1 (6 bases). V dropped 7 bases and J dropped 8 bases, with 17 bases sitting between them. Germline lookup yields CDR1 MDHEN and CDR2 SYDVKM. The CDR3 extends over 14 amino acids. CDR3 residues: CASKPGGAIEKLFF. CDR3 DNA sequence: TGTGCCAGCAAACCTGGGGGGGCCATAGAAAAACTGTTTTTT.

As DNA, the CDR3 is TGTGCCAGCAGTGCGGGGGGGCGGAGCACAGATACGCAGTATTTT. It specifies CASSAGGRSTDTQYF. This chain joins TRBV13 and TRBJ2-3; TRBD2 aligns across 9 bases. CDR1 and CDR2 (germline): PRHDT, FYEKMQ (reference sequence). The length of the CDR3 is 15 residues. V dropped 6 bases and J dropped 0; count of bases not matched to a gene: 4.

This chain joins TRBV5-5 and TRBJ1-5; D remains unclear. The CDR3 has 15 residues. V gave up 3 bases and J gave up 5 bases, with 15 bases separating them. Germline CDR1 and CDR2: SGHKS and YYEKEE (reference sequence). CDR3 residues: CASSSESGNYQPQHF. The CDR3 coding sequence is TGTGCCAGCAGCTCCGAGAGCGGTAATTATCAGCCCCAGCATTTT. The full variable domain, with the rest looked up from reference TRBV5-5 and TRBJ1-5, is DAGVTQSPTHLIKTRGQQVTLRCSPISGHKSVSWYQQVLGQGPQFIFQYYEKEERGRGNFPDRFSARQFPNYSSELNVNALLLGDSALYLCASSSESGNYQPQHFGDGTRLSIL.

The chain uses TRBV11-2 and TRBJ2-7, with D possibly matching TRBD1 (6 bases). Looked up from germline, CDR1 is SGHAT and CDR2 is FQNNGV. The CDR3 spans 15 residues. Trimming removed 6 bases at V and 3 bases at J, with 18 bases between. In DNA, the CDR3 is TGTGCCAGCAGTAAAAATCGGGACACCATCTACGAGCAGTACTTC. It translates to CASSKNRDTIYEQYF.

This chain joins TRBV29-1 and TRBJ1-2; TRBD1 matches at 9 bases. The CDR3 has 16 amino acids. V shed 7 bases and J 7 bases; nucleotides not matched to a gene: 19. CDR1 and CDR2 (germline): SQVTM, ANQGSEA. CDR3 residues: CSALMGKPGQGSGYTF. The CDR3 DNA follows: TGCAGCGCGTTAATGGGGAAGCCGGGACAGGGAAGTGGCTACACCTTC.

V and J are TRBV21-1 and TRBJ1-6. TRBV21-1 is a recognized pseudogene. The length of the CDR3 is 17 residues. The CDR3 DNA reads TGTGCCAGCAGCCCGTCCTGGGCGGGGGTGGAATATTCACCCCTCCACTTT. It is translated as CASSPSWAGVEYSPLHF.

The chain is built from TRBV4-1 and TRBJ2-5; 10 bases line up with TRBD2. CDR1 and CDR2 (germline): MGHRA, YSYEKL. The CDR3 is 18 amino acids. V dropped 2 bases and J dropped 1; count of bases not matched to a gene: 10. In nucleotides, the CDR3 is TGCGCCAGCAGCCAATCCTCAAGACTAGCGGGCGGCCAAGAGACCCAGTACTTC. Encoded protein: CASSQSSRLAGGQETQYF.

The chain is built from TRBV5-4 and TRBJ1-1, with TRBD1 matching 7 bases. CDR1 is SGHNT and CDR2 is YYREEE in the germline V gene (reference sequence). Unmatched junction bases numbered 8, after V lost 4 bases and J lost 2 bases. The length of the CDR3 is 15 residues. The CDR3 nucleotides are TGTGCCAGCAGCCGGACAGGCGAAGTCAACACTGAAGCTTTCTTT. Protein product: CASSRTGEVNTEAFF.

For this clone: This may stem from a read error, because a much larger clone lies one nucleotide away. Other DNA sequences in the same sample also yield this CDR3. The rearrangement uses TRBV5-1 and TRBJ2-7; weak D call: TRBD1 (5 bases). V shed 0 bases and J shed 1 base, with 5 bases lying between them. The CDR3 extends over 13 amino acids. CDR1 is SGHRS, CDR2 YFSETQ, per germline. The CDR3: CASSLAGSYEQYF. The CDR3 DNA reads TGCGCCAGCAGCTTGGCAGGGTCCTACGAGCAGTACTTC.

The chain employs TRBV28 and TRBJ2-7; D is uncertain. V lost 5 bases, J lost 3 bases, and 11 bases lay in between. Per the germline V gene, CDR1 is MDHEN and CDR2 is SYDVKM. CDR3 length: 13 residues. For the CDR3, the DNA is TGTGCCAGCAGTCCCCCCCCCTACTACGAGCAGTACTTC. This codes for CASSPPPYYEQYF.

The V gene is TRBV7-9, the J gene TRBJ2-1; D not certain. The length of the CDR3 is 14 residues. The germline V gene has CDR1 SEHNR and CDR2 FQNEAQ (reference sequence). V was cut by 1 base and J by 8 bases, with 12 bases left in between. CDR3 nucleotides: TGTGCCAGCAGCTTAGAACCTGACTGGGATGAGCAGTTCTTC. Translating it yields CASSLEPDWDEQFF.

V usage is TRBV24-1 and J usage is TRBJ2-1, with 8 bases fitting TRBD1. The CDR3 is 11 residues long. Trimming at V came to 9 bases and at J to 7 bases, leaving 1 base not matched to a gene. Germline lookup yields CDR1 KGHDR and CDR2 SFDVKD. The CDR3 protein is CATRQGNEQFF. The CDR3 DNA sequence: TGTGCCACCCGACAGGGGAATGAGCAGTTCTTC.

The J gene is TRBJ2-1, the V gene TRBV6-2 or TRBV6-3, with 8 bases lining up with TRBD1. Germline CDR1 is MNHEY and CDR2 is SVGEGT. Trimming took 6 bases from V and 5 from J; bases not matched to a gene: 12. The CDR3 length is 16 residues. CDR3 DNA sequence: TGTGCCAGCAGCCAGGGACAGGATCGGAAAAACAATGAGCAGTTCTTC. This encodes CASSQGQDRKNNEQFF.

The chain couples TRBV4-1 to TRBJ1-2, with 9 bases matching TRBD1. The CDR3 sequence is 13 residues long. V was pared by 4 bases and J by 7 bases, with 4 bases of the junction left unmatched. Germline V CDR1 and CDR2: MGHRA, YSYEKL. DNA of the CDR3: TGCGCCAGCAGCCGACAACAGGGGGCTGGCTACACCTTC. Translation gives CASSRQQGAGYTF.

The gene calls are TRBV18 and TRBJ1-3, with 7 bases fitting TRBD1. This CDR3 contains 16 residues. V lost 4 bases, J lost 0 bases, and 6 bases stayed unmatched. Germline values: CDR1 KGHSH, CDR2 LQKENI. CDR3 nucleotide sequence: TGTGCCAGCTCACTGGACAGGCCGAGCTCTGGAAACACCATATATTTT. This gives the protein CASSLDRPSSGNTIYF.

V and J are TRBV7-2 and TRBJ2-3; D is perhaps TRBD2 (5 bases). The length of the CDR3 is 12 residues. Germline V gene data show CDR1 as SGHTA and CDR2 as FQGNSA. Trimming removed 8 bases at V and 3 bases at J, with 9 bases between. For the CDR3, the DNA is TGTGCCAGCGATTGGGAGACAGATACGCAGTATTTT. Its translation is CASDWETDTQYF.

The chain links TRBV19 to TRBJ2-7; D might be TRBD2 (6 bases). This CDR3 comprises 11 residues. The V end was cut by 5 bases, the J end by 6 bases, with 8 bases between. Germline CDR1 and CDR2: LNHDA and SQIVND (reference sequence). This chain's CDR3 is CASSSGLEQYF. CDR3 in DNA: TGTGCCAGTAGTTCGGGACTCGAGCAGTACTTC.

This clone showed up just once. This chain uses TRBV27 with TRBJ1-1; no clear D gene. The germline gives CDR1 MNHEY, CDR2 SMNVEV (reference sequence). CDR3 length: 12 residues. Trimming shortened V by 4 bases and J by 1 base, and 4 bases separated the two germline ends. CDR3 DNA: TGTGCCAGCAGTTCCGGGAACACTGAAGCTTTCTTT. Translated, it gives CASSSGNTEAFF.

Concerning this clone itself: Other DNA sequences from this sample encode an identical CDR3 as well. The chain has TRBV5-1 and TRBJ1-2; 7 bases agree with TRBD1. Germline loops: CDR1 SGHRS, CDR2 YFSETQ. CDR3 length equals 13 residues. The V gene end was trimmed by 0 bases and the J gene end by 6 bases; junction bases not matched to a gene: 2. The CDR3 protein is CASSLGQGDGYTF. In DNA, the CDR3 is TGCGCCAGCAGCTTGGGGCAGGGGGATGGCTACACCTTC.

The V and J genes are TRBV15 and TRBJ2-5; 7 nucleotides match TRBD1. V lost 3 bases, J lost 2 bases, and 12 bases stayed unmatched. This CDR3 is built from 17 residues. Germline V lookup: CDR1 LNHNV, CDR2 YYDKDF (reference sequence). The DNA for the CDR3 is TGTGCCACCAGCAGTTATGAAAAGGGGACAGATCAAGAGACCCAGTACTTC. Its protein is CATSSYEKGTDQETQYF.

Remarks on this clone: A junction end diverges from the germline sequence, so it may reflect a read error. The chain has TRBV28 and TRBJ2-5; TRBD1 might be the D (5 bases). The CDR3 covers 14 residues. From germline, CDR1 is MDHEN and CDR2 SYDVKM. The CDR3 nucleotides read TGTGCCAGCAGTTTATTACAGGTCCAAGAGATCCAGTACTTC. Translation gives CASSLLQVQEIQYF. Supplemented by reference TRBV28 and TRBJ2-5, the full variable domain reads DVKVTQSSRYLVKRTGEKVFLECVQDMDHENMFWYRQDPGLGLRLIYFSYDVKMKEKGDIPEGYSVSREKKERFSLILESASTNQTSMYLCASSLLQVQEIQYFGPGTRLLVL.

V gene TRBV9 combines with J gene TRBJ1-1, with 8 bases matching TRBD1. Germline V gene data show CDR1 as SGDLS and CDR2 as YYNGEE. This CDR3 comprises 15 residues. Trimming removed 0 bases from V and 4 bases from J; junction bases left unmatched: 5. For the CDR3, the DNA is TGTGCCAGCAGCGTAGCCGGACAGGGCGGCACTGAAGCTTTCTTT. Its protein is CASSVAGQGGTEAFF.

The chain has TRBV27 and TRBJ2-1, with TRBD1 matching 7 bases. Germline V lookup: CDR1 MNHEY, CDR2 SMNVEV (reference sequence). The CDR3 is 15 amino acids. After removal of 2 bases from V and 2 bases from J, the junction contained 3 bases not matched to a gene. CDR3 sequence (DNA): TGTGCCAGCAGTTTAACAGGGGAACCCTACAATGAGCAGTTCTTC. Translation gives CASSLTGEPYNEQFF.

The rearrangement links TRBV2 to TRBJ2-7; TRBD1 matches 7 bases. Per germline, CDR1 SNHLY and CDR2 FYNNEI. Trimming at V came to 6 bases and at J to 1 base, leaving 9 bases not matched to a gene. The CDR3 contains 15 residues. The CDR3 sequence: CASSLLTGKSYEQYF. CDR3 bases: TGTGCCAGCAGCCTACTGACAGGGAAGTCCTACGAGCAGTACTTC.